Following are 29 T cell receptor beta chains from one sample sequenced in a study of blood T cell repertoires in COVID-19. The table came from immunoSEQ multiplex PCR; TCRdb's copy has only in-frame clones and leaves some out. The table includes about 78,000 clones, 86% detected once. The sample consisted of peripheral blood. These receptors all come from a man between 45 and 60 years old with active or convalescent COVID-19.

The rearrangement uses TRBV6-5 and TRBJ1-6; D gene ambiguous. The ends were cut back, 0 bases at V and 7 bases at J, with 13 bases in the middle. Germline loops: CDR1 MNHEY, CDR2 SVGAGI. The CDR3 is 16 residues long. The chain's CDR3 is CASSYSIELRNSPLHF. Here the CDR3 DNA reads TGTGCCAGCAGTTACTCCATAGAACTACGCAATTCACCCCTCCACTTT.

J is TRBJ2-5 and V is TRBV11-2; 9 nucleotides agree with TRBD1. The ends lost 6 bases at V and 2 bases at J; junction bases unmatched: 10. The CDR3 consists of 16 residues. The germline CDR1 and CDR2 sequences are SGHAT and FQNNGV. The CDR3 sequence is CASSLSAGTGQETQYF. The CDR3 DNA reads TGTGCCAGCAGTCTCTCGGCGGGGACAGGGCAAGAGACCCAGTACTTC.

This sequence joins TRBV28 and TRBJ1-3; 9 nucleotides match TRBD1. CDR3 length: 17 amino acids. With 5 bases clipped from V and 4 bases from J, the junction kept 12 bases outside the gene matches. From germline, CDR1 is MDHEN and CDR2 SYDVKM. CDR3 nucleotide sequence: TGTGCCAGCAGTGATCCCGGACAGGGGCCTTCCGGAAACACCATATATTTT. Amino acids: CASSDPGQGPSGNTIYF.

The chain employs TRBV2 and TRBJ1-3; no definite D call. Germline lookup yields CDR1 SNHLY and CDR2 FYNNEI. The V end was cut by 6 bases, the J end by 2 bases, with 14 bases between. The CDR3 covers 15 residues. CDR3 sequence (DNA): TGTGCCAGCAGGCAGAGGATAAACCCTGGAAACACCATATATTTT. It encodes CASRQRINPGNTIYF. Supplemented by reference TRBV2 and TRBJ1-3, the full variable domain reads EPEVTQTPSHQVTQMGQEVILRCVPISNHLYFYWYRQILGQKVEFLVSFYNNEISEKSEIFDDQFSVERPDGSNFTLKIRSTKLEDSAMYFCASRQRINPGNTIYFGEGSWLTVV.

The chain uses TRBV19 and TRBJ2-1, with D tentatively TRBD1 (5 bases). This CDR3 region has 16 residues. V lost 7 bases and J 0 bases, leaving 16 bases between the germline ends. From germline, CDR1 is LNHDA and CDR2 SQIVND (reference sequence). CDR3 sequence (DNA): TGTGCCAGTACCGTAAAGGGGTTTAGCTCCTACAATGAGCAGTTCTTC. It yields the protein CASTVKGFSSYNEQFF.

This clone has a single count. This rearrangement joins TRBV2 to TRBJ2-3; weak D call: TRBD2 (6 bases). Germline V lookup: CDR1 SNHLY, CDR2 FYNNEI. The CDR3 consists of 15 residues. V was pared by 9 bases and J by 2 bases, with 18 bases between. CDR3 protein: CASKPGLGFTDTQYF. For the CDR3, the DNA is TGTGCCAGTAAGCCGGGACTTGGCTTCACAGATACGCAGTATTTT.

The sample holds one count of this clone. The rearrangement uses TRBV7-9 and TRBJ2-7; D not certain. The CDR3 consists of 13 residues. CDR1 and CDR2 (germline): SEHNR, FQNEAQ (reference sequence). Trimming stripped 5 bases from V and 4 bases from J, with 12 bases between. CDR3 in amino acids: CASSPQNQYEQYF. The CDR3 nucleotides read TGTGCCAGCAGCCCCCAGAACCAGTACGAGCAGTACTTC. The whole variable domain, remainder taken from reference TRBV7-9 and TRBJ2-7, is DTGVSQNPRHKITKRGQNVTFRCDPISEHNRLYWYRQTLGQGPEFLTYFQNEAQLEKSRLLSDRFSAERPKGSFSTLEIQRTEQGDSAMYLCASSPQNQYEQYFGPGTRLTVT.

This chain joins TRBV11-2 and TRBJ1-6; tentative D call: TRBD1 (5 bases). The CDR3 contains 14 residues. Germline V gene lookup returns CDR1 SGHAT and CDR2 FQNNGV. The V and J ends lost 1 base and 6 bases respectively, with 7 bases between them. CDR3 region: CASSLGQSNSPLHF. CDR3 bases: TGTGCCAGCAGCTTAGGACAGAGTAATTCACCCCTCCACTTT. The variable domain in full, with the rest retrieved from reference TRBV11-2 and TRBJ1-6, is EAGVAQSPRYKIIEKRQSVAFWCNPISGHATLYWYQQILGQGPKLLIQFQNNGVVDDSQLPKDRFSAERLKGVDSTLKIQPAKLEDSAVYLCASSLGQSNSPLHFGNGTRLTVT.

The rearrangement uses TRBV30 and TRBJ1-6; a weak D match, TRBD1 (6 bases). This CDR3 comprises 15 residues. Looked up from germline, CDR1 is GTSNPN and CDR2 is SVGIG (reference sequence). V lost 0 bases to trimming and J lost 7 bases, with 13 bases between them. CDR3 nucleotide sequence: TGTGCCTGGAGTGTTTCCCGGACAGCCAATTCACCCCTCCACTTT. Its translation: CAWSVSRTANSPLHF.

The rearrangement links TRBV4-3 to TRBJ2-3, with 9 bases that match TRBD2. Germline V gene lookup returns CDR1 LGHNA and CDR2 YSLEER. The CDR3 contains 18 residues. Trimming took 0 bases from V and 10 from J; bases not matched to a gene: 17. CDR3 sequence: CASSQDTGAGGPSGPQYF. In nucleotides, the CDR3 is TGCGCCAGCAGCCAAGATACGGGAGCGGGGGGCCCTTCGGGTCCGCAGTATTTT.

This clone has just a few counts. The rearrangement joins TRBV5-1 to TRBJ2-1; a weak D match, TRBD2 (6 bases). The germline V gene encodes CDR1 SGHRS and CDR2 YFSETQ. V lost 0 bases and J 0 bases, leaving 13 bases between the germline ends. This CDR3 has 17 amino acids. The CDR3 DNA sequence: TGCGCCAGCAGCTTGGGGAGCGGGCCGAGCTCCTACAATGAGCAGTTCTTC. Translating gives CASSLGSGPSSYNEQFF.

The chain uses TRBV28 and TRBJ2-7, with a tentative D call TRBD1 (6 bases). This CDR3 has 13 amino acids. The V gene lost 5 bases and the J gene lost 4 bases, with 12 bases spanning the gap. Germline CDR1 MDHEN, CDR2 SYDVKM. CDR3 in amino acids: CASSIGDKYEQYF. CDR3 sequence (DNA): TGTGCCAGCAGTATAGGGGACAAATACGAGCAGTACTTC. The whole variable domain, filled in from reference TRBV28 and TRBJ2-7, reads DVKVTQSSRYLVKRTGEKVFLECVQDMDHENMFWYRQDPGLGLRLIYFSYDVKMKEKGDIPEGYSVSREKKERFSLILESASTNQTSMYLCASSIGDKYEQYFGPGTRLTVT.

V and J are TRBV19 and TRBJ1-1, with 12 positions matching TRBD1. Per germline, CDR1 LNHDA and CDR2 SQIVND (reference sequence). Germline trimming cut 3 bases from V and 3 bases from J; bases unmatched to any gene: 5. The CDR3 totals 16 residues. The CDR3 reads CASSIWDRGRDTEAFF. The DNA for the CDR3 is TGTGCCAGTAGTATTTGGGACAGGGGGCGAGACACTGAAGCTTTCTTT.

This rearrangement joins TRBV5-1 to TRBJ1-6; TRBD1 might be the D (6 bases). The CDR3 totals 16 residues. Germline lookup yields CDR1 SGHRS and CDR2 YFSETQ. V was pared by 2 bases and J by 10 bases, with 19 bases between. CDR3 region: CASSFGRGEGGSPLHF. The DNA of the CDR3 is TGCGCCAGCAGCTTTGGCAGGGGCGAAGGTGGCTCACCCCTCCACTTT.

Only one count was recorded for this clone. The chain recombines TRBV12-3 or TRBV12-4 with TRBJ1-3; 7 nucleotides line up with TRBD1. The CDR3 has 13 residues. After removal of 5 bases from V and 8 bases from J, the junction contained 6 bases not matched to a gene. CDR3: CASSLTGRDTIYF. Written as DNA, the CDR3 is TGTGCCAGCAGTCTGACAGGGCGGGACACCATATATTTT.

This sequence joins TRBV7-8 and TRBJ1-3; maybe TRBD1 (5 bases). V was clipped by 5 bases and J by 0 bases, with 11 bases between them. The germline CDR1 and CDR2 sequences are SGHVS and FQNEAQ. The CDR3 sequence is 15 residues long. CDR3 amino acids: CASSQRQLSGNTIYF. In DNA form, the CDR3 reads TGTGCCAGCAGCCAGAGACAGCTCTCTGGAAACACCATATATTTT.

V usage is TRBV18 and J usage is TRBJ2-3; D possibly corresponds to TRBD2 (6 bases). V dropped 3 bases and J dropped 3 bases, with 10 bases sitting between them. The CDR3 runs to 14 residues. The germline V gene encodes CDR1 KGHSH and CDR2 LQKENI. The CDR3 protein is CASSPAGRTDTQYF. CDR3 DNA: TGTGCCAGCTCACCGGCGGGGAGAACAGATACGCAGTATTTT.

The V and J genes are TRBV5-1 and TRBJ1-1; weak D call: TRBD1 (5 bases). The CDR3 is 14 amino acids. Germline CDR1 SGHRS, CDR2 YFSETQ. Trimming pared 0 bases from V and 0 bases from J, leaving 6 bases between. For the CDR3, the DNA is TGCGCCAGCAGCTTGGGGGGCTTGAACACTGAAGCTTTCTTT. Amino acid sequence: CASSLGGLNTEAFF.

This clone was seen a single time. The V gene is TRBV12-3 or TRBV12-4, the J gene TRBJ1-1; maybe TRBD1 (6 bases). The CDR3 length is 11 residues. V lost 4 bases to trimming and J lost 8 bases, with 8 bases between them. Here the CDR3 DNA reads TGTGCCAGCAGTTCAGGACAGGAAGCTTTCTTT. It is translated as CASSSGQEAFF.

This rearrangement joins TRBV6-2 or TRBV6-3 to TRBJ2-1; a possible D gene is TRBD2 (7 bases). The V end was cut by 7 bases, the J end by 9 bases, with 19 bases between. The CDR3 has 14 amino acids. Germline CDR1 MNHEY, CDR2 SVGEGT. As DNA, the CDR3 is TGTGCCAGCACCCCGAGGGGGGGGTCCCTTGAGCAGTTCTTC. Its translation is CASTPRGGSLEQFF.

This CDR3 is CASSQGHEGNTEAFF. In nucleotides, the CDR3 is TGTGCCAGCAGCCAAGGCCACGAGGGAAACACTGAAGCTTTCTTT. J is TRBJ1-1 and V is TRBV14; D is unresolved. The germline V gene encodes CDR1 SGHDN and CDR2 FVKESK. This CDR3 has 15 residues. Between the trimmed V and J ends, which lost 1 base and 2 bases, there was a span of 11 bases.

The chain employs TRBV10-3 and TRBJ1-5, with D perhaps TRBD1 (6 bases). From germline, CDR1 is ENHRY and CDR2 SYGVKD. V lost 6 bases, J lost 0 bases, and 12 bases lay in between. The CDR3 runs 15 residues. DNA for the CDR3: TGTGCCATCAGGGTGACAGGAGATAGCAATCAGCCCCAGCATTTT. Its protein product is CAIRVTGDSNQPQHF.

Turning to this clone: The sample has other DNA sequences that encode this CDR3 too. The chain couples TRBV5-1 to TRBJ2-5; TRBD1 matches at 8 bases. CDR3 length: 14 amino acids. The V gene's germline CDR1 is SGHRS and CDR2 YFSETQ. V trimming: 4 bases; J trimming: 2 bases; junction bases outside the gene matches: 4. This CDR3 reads CASSQGQAQETQYF. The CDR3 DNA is TGCGCCAGCAGCCAGGGACAGGCGCAAGAGACCCAGTACTTC. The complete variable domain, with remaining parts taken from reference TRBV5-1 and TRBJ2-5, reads KAGVTQTPRYLIKTRGQQVTLSCSPISGHRSVSWYQQTPGQGLQFLFEYFSETQRNKGNFPGRFSGRQFSNSRSEMNVSTLELGDSALYLCASSQGQAQETQYFGPGTRLLVL.

DNA for the CDR3: TGTGCCAGCGCCAGGGGAGACTATGGCTACACCTTC. Translation: CASARGDYGYTF. The gene calls are TRBV28 and TRBJ1-2, with a possible D match to TRBD1 (6 bases). The CDR3 extends over 12 amino acids. V lost 8 bases and J lost 3, with 10 bases in between. Germline lookup yields CDR1 MDHEN and CDR2 SYDVKM.

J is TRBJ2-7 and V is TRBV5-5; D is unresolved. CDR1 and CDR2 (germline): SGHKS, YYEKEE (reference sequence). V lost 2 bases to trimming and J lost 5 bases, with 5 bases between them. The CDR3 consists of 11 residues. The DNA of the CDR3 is TGTGCCAGCAGCTTAGTAGACGAGCAGTACTTC. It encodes CASSLVDEQYF.

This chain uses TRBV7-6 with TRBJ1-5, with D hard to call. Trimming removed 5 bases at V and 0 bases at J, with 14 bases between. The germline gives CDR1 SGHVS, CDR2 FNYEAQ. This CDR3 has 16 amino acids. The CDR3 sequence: CASSPTELYSNQPQHF. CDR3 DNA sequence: TGTGCCAGCAGCCCTACAGAGCTCTATAGCAATCAGCCCCAGCATTTT.

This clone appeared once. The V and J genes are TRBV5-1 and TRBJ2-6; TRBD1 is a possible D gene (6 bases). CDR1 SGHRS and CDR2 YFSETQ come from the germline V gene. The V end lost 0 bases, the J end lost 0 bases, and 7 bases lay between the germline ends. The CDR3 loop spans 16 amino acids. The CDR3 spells CASSLGRGSGANVLTF. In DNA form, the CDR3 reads TGCGCCAGCAGCTTGGGCAGGGGCTCTGGGGCCAACGTCCTGACTTTC.

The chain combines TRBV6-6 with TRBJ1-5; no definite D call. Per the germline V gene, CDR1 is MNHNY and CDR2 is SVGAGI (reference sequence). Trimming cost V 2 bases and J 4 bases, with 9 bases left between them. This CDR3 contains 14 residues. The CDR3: CASSYMEENQPQHF. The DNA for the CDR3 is TGTGCCAGCAGTTACATGGAGGAGAATCAGCCCCAGCATTTT.

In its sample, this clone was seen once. The CDR3 coding sequence is TGTGCCAGCTCACCACCCACAGGGGGCCCGTACCAAGAGACCCAGTACTTC. This gives the protein CASSPPTGGPYQETQYF. The J gene is TRBJ2-5, the V gene TRBV18, with 9 nucleotides matching TRBD1. This CDR3 is 17 amino acids long. CDR1 KGHSH and CDR2 LQKENI come from the germline V gene. J lost 0 bases, V lost 0 bases, and 5 bases had no gene match.